This entry describes one T cell receptor beta chain. This CDR3 has 15 amino acids. The ends were cut back, 0 bases at V and 2 bases at J, with 10 bases in the middle. Per germline, CDR1 GTSNPN and CDR2 SVGIG (reference sequence). MiXCR, applied by TCRdb to the RT-PCR reads, yields one record per CDR3 protein. The sample carries more than 550,000 distinct CDR3 sequences, 13% to 15% recorded once. The source material was memory CD4+ T cells from blood. The V and J genes are TRBV30 and TRBJ2-2; the D gene is possibly TRBD2 (6 bases). The TCR comes from a female donor in good health, serving as a healthy control. This CDR3 reads CAWSVLAGNTGELFF. The CDR3 DNA follows: TGTGCCTGGAGTGTACTTGCGGGAAACACCGGGGAGCTGTTTTTT.